This T cell receptor (beta chain) was found in a study of blood T cells in healthy people across ages. General observations from the study: Percentage of naive T cells showed a strong correlation with TCR beta diversity.

This clonotype was detected only a few times. Its antigen remains unknown. The CDR3 is 19 residues long. V gave up 4 bases and J gave up 4 bases; unmatched junction bases: 20. Looked up from germline, CDR1 is ENHRY and CDR2 is SYGVKD. A second PCR, run for roughly 7 to 11 cycles, used a sample-barcoded 5' primer plus a J-beta primer mix. TCRdb re-analysed the 5' RACE reads in MiXCR, keeping a single row per CDR3 protein. The sample includes over 1,500,000 distinct CDR3 sequences, about 39% seen only once; the top ten take roughly 24%. This chain links TRBV10-3 with TRBJ1-2; 8 bases agree with TRBD1. This TCR derives from a human donor in good health. Sequenced material: blood. CDR3 nucleotides: TGTGCCATCAGTGGCCAAACCCCCCGGACAGGGTATAATAGCTATGGCTACACCTTC. Translated, it gives CAISGQTPRTGYNSYGYTF.